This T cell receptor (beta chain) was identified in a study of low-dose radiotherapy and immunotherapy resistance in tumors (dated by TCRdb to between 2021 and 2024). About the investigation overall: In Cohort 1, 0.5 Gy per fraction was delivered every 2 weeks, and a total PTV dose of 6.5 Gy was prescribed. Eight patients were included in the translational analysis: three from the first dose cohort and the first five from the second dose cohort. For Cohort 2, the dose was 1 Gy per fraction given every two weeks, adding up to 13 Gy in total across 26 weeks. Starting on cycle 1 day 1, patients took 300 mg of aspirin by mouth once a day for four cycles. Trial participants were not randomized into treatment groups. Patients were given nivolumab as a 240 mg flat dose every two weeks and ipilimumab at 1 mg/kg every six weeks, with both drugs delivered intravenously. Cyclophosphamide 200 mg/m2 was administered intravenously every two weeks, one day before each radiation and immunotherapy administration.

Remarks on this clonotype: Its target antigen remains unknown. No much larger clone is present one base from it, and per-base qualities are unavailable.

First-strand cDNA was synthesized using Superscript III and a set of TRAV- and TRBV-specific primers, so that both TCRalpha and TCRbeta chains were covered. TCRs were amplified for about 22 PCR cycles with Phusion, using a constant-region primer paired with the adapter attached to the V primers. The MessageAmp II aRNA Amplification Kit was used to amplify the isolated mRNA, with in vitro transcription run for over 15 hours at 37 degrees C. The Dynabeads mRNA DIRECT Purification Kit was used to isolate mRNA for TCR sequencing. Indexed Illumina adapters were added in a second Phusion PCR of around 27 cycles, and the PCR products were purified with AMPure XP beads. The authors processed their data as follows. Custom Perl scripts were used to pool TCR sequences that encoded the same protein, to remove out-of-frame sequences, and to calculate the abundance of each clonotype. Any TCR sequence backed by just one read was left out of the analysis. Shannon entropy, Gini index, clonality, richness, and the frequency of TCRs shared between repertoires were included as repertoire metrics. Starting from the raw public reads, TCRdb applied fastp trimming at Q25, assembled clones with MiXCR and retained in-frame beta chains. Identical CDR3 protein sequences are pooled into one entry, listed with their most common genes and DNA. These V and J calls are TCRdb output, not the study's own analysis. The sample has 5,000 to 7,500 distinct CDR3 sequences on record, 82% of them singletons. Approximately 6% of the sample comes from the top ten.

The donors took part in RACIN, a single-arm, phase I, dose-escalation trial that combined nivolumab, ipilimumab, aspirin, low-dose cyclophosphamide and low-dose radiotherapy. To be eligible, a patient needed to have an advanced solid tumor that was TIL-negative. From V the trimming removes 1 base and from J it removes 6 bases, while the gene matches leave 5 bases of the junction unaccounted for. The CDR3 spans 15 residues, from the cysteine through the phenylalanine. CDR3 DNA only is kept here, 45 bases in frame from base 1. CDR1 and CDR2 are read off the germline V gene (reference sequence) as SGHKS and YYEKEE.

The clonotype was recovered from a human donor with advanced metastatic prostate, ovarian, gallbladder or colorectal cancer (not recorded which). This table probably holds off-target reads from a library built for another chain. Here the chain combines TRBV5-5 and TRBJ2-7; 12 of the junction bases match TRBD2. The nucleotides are TGTGCCAGCAGCTTGCCGACTAGCGGGAGTCTCGAGCAGTACTTC. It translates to CASSLPTSGSLEQYF. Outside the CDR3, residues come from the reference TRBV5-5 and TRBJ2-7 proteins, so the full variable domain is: DAGVTQSPTHLIKTRGQQVTLRCSPISGHKSVSWYQQVLGQGPQFIFQYYEKEERGRGNFPDRFSARQFPNYSSELNVNALLLGDSALYLCASSLPTSGSLEQYFGPGTRLTVT.